The table lists the clone carrying this T cell receptor (beta chain) with a count of one. Its specificity is unknown. The V gene lost 5 bases and the J gene lost 4 bases, with 11 bases spanning the gap. CDR3 length: 13 amino acids. Germline V lookup: CDR1 MNHEY, CDR2 SVGAGI. Profiling relied on immunoSEQ multiplex PCR, and the TCRdb table lists in-frame clones only, not all of them. In the table there are 1,100,000 or so clones, 70% to 80% of which are singletons. This entry is derived from a study of shared clonotypes between healthy human individuals. On the study more broadly: Aged between 18 and 49, the donors were a couple of women and a few men.

General study findings and limits: Generally, naive subsets (rather than memory subsets) showed larger estimated richness.

Source material: memory CD4+ T cells from PBMCs. The sample's subset: CD45RA-negative fraction. This chain connects TRBV6-5 to TRBJ1-2; D not certain. The receptor was isolated from a man between 18 and 29 years old in good health. Some clones in this sample may be carry-over from other donors' samples. The CDR3 sequence is CASSHRAGYGYTF. In nucleotides, the CDR3 is TGTGCCAGCAGTCACCGCGCGGGCTATGGCTACACCTTC.